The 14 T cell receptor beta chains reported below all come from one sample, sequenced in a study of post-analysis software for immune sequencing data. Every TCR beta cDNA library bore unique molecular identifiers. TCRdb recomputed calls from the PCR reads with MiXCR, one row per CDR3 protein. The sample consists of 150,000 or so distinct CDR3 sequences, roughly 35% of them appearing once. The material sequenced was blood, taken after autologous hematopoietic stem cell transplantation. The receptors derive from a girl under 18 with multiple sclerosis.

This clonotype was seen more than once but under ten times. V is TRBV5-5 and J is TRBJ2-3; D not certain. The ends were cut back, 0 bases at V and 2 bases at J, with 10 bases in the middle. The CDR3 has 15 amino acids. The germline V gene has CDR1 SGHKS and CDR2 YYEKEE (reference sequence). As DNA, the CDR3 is TGTGCCAGCAGCTTGGGTGGCGGTCCCACAGATACGCAGTATTTT. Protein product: CASSLGGGPTDTQYF.

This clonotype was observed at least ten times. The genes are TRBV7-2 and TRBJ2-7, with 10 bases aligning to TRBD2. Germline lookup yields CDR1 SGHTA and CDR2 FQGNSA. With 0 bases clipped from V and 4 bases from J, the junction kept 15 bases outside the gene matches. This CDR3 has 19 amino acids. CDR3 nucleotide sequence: TGTGCCAGCAGCTTAGCGGGTTTGCGTTCGGCTAGCGGGAGTTACGAGCAGTACTTC. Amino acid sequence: CASSLAGLRSASGSYEQYF.

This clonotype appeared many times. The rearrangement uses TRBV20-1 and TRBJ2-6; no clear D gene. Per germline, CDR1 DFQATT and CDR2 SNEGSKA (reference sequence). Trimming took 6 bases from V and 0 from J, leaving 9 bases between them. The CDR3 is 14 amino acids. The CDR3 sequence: CSAQRVSGANVLTF. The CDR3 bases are TGCAGTGCCCAACGGGTCTCTGGGGCCAACGTCCTGACTTTC.

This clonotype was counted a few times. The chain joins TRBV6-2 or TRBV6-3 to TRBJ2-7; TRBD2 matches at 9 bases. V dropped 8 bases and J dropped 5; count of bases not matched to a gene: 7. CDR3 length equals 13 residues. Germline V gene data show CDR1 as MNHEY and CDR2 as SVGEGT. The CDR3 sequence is CASSSGKIDEQYF. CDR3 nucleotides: TGTGCCAGCTCTAGCGGGAAGATTGACGAGCAGTACTTC.

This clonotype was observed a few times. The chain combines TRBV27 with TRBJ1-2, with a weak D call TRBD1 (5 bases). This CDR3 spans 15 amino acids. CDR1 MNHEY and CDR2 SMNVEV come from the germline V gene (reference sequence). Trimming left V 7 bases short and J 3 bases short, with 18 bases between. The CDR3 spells CASTRIGDPDYGYTF. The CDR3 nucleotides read TGTGCCAGCACCCGTATTGGGGACCCCGACTATGGCTACACCTTC.

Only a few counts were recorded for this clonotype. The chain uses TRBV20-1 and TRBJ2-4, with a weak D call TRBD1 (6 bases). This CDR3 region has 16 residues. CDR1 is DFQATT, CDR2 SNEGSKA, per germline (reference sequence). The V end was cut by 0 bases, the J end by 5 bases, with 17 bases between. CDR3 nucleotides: TGCAGTGCTAGAGATCTAGGGGGTTCTGGGGAAAACATTCAGTACTTC. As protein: CSARDLGGSGENIQYF.

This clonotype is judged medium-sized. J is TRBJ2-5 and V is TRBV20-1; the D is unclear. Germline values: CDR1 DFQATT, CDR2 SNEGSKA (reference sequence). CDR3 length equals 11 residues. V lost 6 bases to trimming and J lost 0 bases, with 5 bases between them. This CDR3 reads CSAQYQETQYF. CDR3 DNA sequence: TGCAGTGCCCAGTACCAAGAGACCCAGTACTTC.

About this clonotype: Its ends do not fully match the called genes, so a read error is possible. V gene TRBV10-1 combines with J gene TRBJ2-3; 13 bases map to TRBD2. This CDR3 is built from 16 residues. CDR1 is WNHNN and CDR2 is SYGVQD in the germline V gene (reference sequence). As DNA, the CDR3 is TGCGCCACTCGGACTAGCGGGAGACCAAACACAGATACGCGGTATTTT. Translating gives CATRTSGRPNTDTRYF.

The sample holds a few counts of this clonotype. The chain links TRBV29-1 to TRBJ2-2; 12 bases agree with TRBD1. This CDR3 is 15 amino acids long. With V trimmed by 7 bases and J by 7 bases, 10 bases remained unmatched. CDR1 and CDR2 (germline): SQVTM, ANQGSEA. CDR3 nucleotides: TGCAGCGCCGGGACAGGGGGCGCTTCAGGCGGGGAGCTGTTTTTT. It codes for CSAGTGGASGGELFF.

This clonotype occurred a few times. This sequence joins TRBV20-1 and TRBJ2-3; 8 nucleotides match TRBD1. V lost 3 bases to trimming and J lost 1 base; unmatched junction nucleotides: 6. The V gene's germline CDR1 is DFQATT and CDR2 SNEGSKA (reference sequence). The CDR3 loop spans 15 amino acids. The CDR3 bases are TGCAGTGCTAGGGACAGGGCGTGGGGCACAGATACGCAGTATTTT. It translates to CSARDRAWGTDTQYF.

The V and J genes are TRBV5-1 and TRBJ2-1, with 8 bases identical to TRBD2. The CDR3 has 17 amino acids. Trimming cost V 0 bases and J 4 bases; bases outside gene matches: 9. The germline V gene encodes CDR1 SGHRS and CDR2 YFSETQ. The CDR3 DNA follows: TGCGCCAGCAGCTTGGCCGTGCGGGAGGTCGGTTACAATGAGCAGTTCTTC. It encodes CASSLAVREVGYNEQFF.

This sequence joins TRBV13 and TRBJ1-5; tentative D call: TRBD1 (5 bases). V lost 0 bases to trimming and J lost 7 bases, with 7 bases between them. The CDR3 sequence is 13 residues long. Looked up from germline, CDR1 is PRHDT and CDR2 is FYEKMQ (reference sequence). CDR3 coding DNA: TGTGCCAGCAGCTTAGGGCGGGGCCAGCCCCAGCATTTT. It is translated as CASSLGRGQPQHF.

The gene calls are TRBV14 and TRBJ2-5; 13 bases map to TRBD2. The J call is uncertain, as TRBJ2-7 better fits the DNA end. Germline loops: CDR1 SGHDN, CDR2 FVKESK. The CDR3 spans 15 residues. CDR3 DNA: TGTGCCAGCAGCCAAAGACTAGCGGGAGGAGACGAGCAGTACTTC. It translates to CASSQRLAGGDEQYF.

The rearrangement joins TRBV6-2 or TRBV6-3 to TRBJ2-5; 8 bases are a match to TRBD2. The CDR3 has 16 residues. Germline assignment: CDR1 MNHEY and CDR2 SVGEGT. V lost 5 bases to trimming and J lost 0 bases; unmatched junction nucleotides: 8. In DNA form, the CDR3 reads TGTGCCAGCAGTCACACTAGCGGAGCGTACCAAGAGACCCAGTACTTC. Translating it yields CASSHTSGAYQETQYF.